This is a list of T cell receptor beta chains from one sample in a study of human T cells and chemical hapten exposure. TCRdb passed the RACE reads through MiXCR, listing each CDR3 protein once. The repertoire has a few hundred thousand distinct CDR3 sequences, around 5.5% of them found once; the top ten carry about 8.2%. This specimen was whole blood, taken in connection with sensitization to the hapten diphenylcyclopropenone (DPC). These receptors originate from a woman younger than 30 with alopecia areata. Some clones in this sample may be carry-over from other donors' samples. Both conserved end residues are trimmed from each CDR3. The order of the fields is V gene, clone size, J gene, CDR3 protein. A clone size is listed for some rows: how often the clone was seen (once, few, many), or a class if it is expanded.

TRBV6-6,few,TRBJ1-1,ASSNPGGSNTEAF
TRBV10-3,few,TRBJ2-3,AISGRGGAGTDTQY
TRBV5-6,many,TRBJ2-2,ASSPTPGQAGTGELF
TRBV10-3,many,TRBJ2-1,AIGSTSSRLEQF
TRBV4-3,many,TRBJ1-6,ASSQYRHSPLH
TRBV6-2/TRBV6-3,few,TRBJ2-7,ASSYSPPGQGRGEQY
TRBV25-1,many,TRBJ1-6,ASSDPPDSPLH
TRBV6-2/TRBV6-3,.,TRBJ2-1,ASSYGQETYNEQF
TRBV3-1,many,TRBJ1-1,ASSQVPSNTEAF
TRBV27,few,TRBJ1-3,ASSPEQGKRGNTIY
TRBV6-1,few,TRBJ2-1,ASSRQGADYNEQF
TRBV10-3,few,TRBJ1-1,AISESGGRGGTEAF
TRBV2,few,TRBJ1-1,ASSVIGQGDAF
TRBV12-3/TRBV12-4,many,TRBJ2-3,ASSDTGGTDTQY
TRBV4-3,few,TRBJ2-3,ASSQVGVGDTQY
TRBV6-1,many,TRBJ2-6,ASSERSSGANVLT
TRBV12-3/TRBV12-4,many,TRBJ1-4,ASSWGEKLF
TRBV7-6,few,TRBJ1-4,ASSSSFGTSLNEKLF
TRBV6-1,.,TRBJ2-3,ASSEQNGYSTDTQY
TRBV7-3,many,TRBJ1-2,ASSSTGGNYGYT
TRBV12-3/TRBV12-4,.,TRBJ1-6,ATRLSSYNSPLH
TRBV7-2,many,TRBJ2-3,ASSLPSTDTQY
TRBV12-3/TRBV12-4,.,TRBJ2-3,ASSKTRRGGLSPSTDTQY
TRBV29-1,many,TRBJ2-1,SVDPRNNEQF
TRBV12-3/TRBV12-4,.,TRBJ1-4,ASSPRQGGLGNEKLF
TRBV29-1,.,TRBJ1-2,SVPYPRGYT
TRBV25-1,many,TRBJ2-3,ASSPAGQGASTDTQY
TRBV9,.,TRBJ1-5,ASSVGTVGNQPQH
TRBV7-8,.,TRBJ1-5,ASSFSQMGDQPQH
TRBV25-1,few,TRBJ1-1,ASSESSWGTEAF
TRBV4-3,many,TRBJ2-2,ASSQDEFTTGELF
TRBV6-1,.,TRBJ1-2,ASSESSYGYT
TRBV6-2/TRBV6-3,few,TRBJ2-2,ASSLILLNTGELF
TRBV11-2,.,TRBJ2-5,ASNDWTLQETQY
TRBV4-2,few,TRBJ1-2,ASSQDLPGQNGYT
TRBV20-1,.,TRBJ2-1,SADGLPGQGDGEQF
TRBV5-1,.,TRBJ1-1,ASSLGQGSVNTEAF
TRBV28,many,TRBJ1-5,ASSLGSGGNQPQH
TRBV7-2,many,TRBJ2-1,ASSPEVPGRRGMGWQF
TRBV28,many,TRBJ1-1,ASHRSNTEAF
TRBV6-1,few,TRBJ1-6,ASTSKGNSPLH
TRBV20-1,many,TRBJ1-5,SARVSAQPQH
TRBV5-6,few,TRBJ2-5,ASSSGPGNFNQETQY
TRBV6-5,few,TRBJ2-5,ASRWGQGEETQY
TRBV5-5,.,TRBJ1-1,ASSWDAANTEAF
TRBV10-3,.,TRBJ2-3,AISESLGYAELDTQY